This section outlines one TCR beta chain sequence together with its context. Its specificity is unknown. The CDR3 is 15 amino acids. V lost 3 bases and J 1 base, leaving 12 bases between the germline ends. The germline CDR1 and CDR2 sequences are SGHAT and FQNNGV. This sample is part of a study of molecular identifiers for immune sequencing clone quantification. The study, taken as a whole, reports: Clones above 20 RNA copies contained over 97% of effector molecules but under 1% of naive ones.

Listed TCR primers and previously described methods were used for bulk TCR libraries. Using its own MiXCR run on the PCR reads, TCRdb lists one record per CDR3 protein. Of 460,000 or so distinct CDR3 sequences listed, 20% to 25% are singletons. The chain uses TRBV11-2 and TRBJ1-1; D is ambiguous. Input material: naive CD8+ T cells from blood, with Jurkat cell RNA spiked in. Subset described: FACS-sorted CD8+CD4-CCR7+CD45RA+ naive T cells. The receptor's source is a human donor in good health. Some libraries in this study had Jurkat cell RNA spiked in. In DNA, the CDR3 is TGTGCCAGCAGCTTTGGAGGCTCGGGGAACACTGAAGCTTTCTTT. Encoded protein: CASSFGGSGNTEAFF.